Each of the 12 T cell receptor beta chains below was sequenced from the same sample in a study of a mutant IDH1 vaccine in newly diagnosed glioma. These TCRs are of unknown antigen specificity. Time point specified: week 35, safety follow-up. In every dose of vaccine, 300 ug of mutant IDH1 20-mer peptide was given alongside topical imiquimod. TCRdb's copy holds only in-frame clones and misses some; the assay was immunoSEQ multiplex PCR. This table has more than 45,000 clones, around nine tenths appearing once. The sample in question was PBMCs, obtained from a glioma patient whose treatment included an IDH1 peptide vaccine. The receptors were gathered from a woman aged 40-49 years with glioma.

The chain uses TRBV29-1 and TRBJ1-1, with 7 positions matching TRBD1. This CDR3 comprises 13 residues. V lost 7 bases, J lost 1 base, and 6 bases stayed unmatched. Germline V lookup: CDR1 SQVTM, CDR2 ANQGSEA. This CDR3 reads CSAYRGKNTEAFF. The DNA for the CDR3 is TGCAGCGCCTACAGGGGAAAGAACACTGAAGCTTTCTTT.

This clone occurred a few times. This chain links TRBV6-5 with TRBJ1-5; TRBD1 might be the D (5 bases). V lost 8 bases and J lost 0, with 8 bases in between. The CDR3 has 13 amino acids. CDR1 is MNHEY and CDR2 is SVGAGI in the germline V gene. The DNA of the CDR3 is TGTGCCAGCGGGGCCGATAGCAATCAGCCCCAGCATTTT. Its protein product is CASGADSNQPQHF.

The chain recombines TRBV5-5 with TRBJ1-5; D is possibly TRBD1 (5 bases). In germline, CDR1 is SGHKS, CDR2 YYEKEE (reference sequence). V was cut by 1 base and J by 0 bases, with 11 bases left in between. The CDR3 is 16 amino acids. Written as DNA, the CDR3 is TGTGCCAGCAGCTTGTCCCCAGGGTCTAGCAATCAGCCCCAGCATTTT. It codes for CASSLSPGSSNQPQHF.

This chain joins TRBV9 and TRBJ1-1; D is unclear. The germline CDR1 and CDR2 sequences are SGDLS and YYNGEE. Trimming cost V 4 bases and J 5 bases, with 9 bases left between them. This CDR3 comprises 12 residues. The CDR3 nucleotides are TGTGCCAGCAGCCGGTGGGGAACTGAAGCTTTCTTT. Its translation: CASSRWGTEAFF. The complete variable domain, with remaining parts taken from reference TRBV9 and TRBJ1-1, reads DSGVTQTPKHLITATGQRVTLRCSPRSGDLSVYWYQQSLDQGLQFLIQYYNGEERAKGNILERFSAQQFPDLHSELNLSSLELGDSALYFCASSRWGTEAFFGQGTRLTVV.

J is TRBJ2-1 and V is TRBV4-2; maybe TRBD2 (6 bases). The V gene's germline CDR1 is LGHNA and CDR2 YNFKEQ. The V and J ends lost 3 bases and 0 bases respectively, with 12 bases between them. This CDR3 comprises 16 residues. DNA of the CDR3: TGTGCCAGCAGCCAGTTTAGCGGTAGCTCCTACAATGAGCAGTTCTTC. Residues: CASSQFSGSSYNEQFF.

Written as DNA, the CDR3 is TGTGCCAGTAGCGCAATGGGACTAGCGGCCAATGAGCAGTTCTTC. This codes for CASSAMGLAANEQFF. The genes are TRBV19 and TRBJ2-1; 11 bases are shared with TRBD2. The CDR3 runs 15 residues. CDR1 and CDR2 from the germline V gene are LNHDA and SQIVND (reference sequence). V dropped 6 bases and J dropped 6; count of bases not matched to a gene: 7. The variable domain in full, with the rest retrieved from reference TRBV19 and TRBJ2-1, is DGGITQSPKYLFRKEGQNVTLSCEQNLNHDAMYWYRQDPGQGLRLIYYSQIVNDFQKGDIAEGYSVSREKKESFPLTVTSAQKNPTAFYLCASSAMGLAANEQFFGPGTRLTVL.

The J gene is TRBJ1-4, the V gene TRBV5-1; TRBD1 matches at 7 bases. This CDR3 has 15 residues. Germline V gene lookup returns CDR1 SGHRS and CDR2 YFSETQ. V was pared by 4 bases and J by 3 bases, with 6 bases of the junction left unmatched. The CDR3 loop is CASSETGSPNEKLFF. In DNA, the CDR3 is TGCGCCAGCAGCGAGACAGGGTCCCCTAATGAAAAACTGTTTTTT.

This chain uses TRBV7-9 with TRBJ1-1; D is perhaps TRBD1 (5 bases). Germline values: CDR1 SEHNR, CDR2 FQNEAQ (reference sequence). There are 14 residues in the CDR3. V lost 2 bases to trimming and J lost 4 bases, with 11 bases between them. The CDR3 nucleotides read TGTGCCAGCAGCTTAAGGGTAGGGACCACTGAAGCTTTCTTT. Amino acids: CASSLRVGTTEAFF.

This clone was seen a few times. The chain is built from TRBV29-1 and TRBJ1-1, with D unresolved. Trimming stripped 4 bases from V and 5 bases from J, with 11 bases between. The CDR3 consists of 12 residues. The germline V gene has CDR1 SQVTM and CDR2 ANQGSEA. This chain's CDR3 is CSVGNGYTEAFF. The CDR3 bases are TGCAGCGTTGGGAACGGATATACTGAAGCTTTCTTT.

The rearrangement uses TRBV4-2 and TRBJ2-7; 7 nucleotides align to TRBD1. The V gene's germline CDR1 is LGHNA and CDR2 YNFKEQ. The CDR3 is 16 residues long. After removal of 1 base from V and 2 bases from J, the junction contained 8 bases not matched to a gene. CDR3 coding DNA: TGTGCCAGCAGCCAAGCGACCGGGACAGTAACCTACGAGCAGTACTTC. Its protein is CASSQATGTVTYEQYF.

The CDR3 region has the DNA TGTGCCTCCTCAGGGGGGACTAGTTCCGAGCAGTACTTC. This gives the protein CASSGGTSSEQYF. The chain uses TRBV30 and TRBJ2-7; maybe TRBD2 (8 bases). From germline, CDR1 is GTSNPN and CDR2 SVGIG (reference sequence). V was clipped by 7 bases and J by 6 bases, with 19 bases between them. The CDR3 covers 13 residues.

V and J are TRBV6-5 and TRBJ2-7; 11 nucleotides match TRBD2. The CDR3 covers 12 residues. V trimming: 8 bases; J trimming: 6 bases; junction bases outside the gene matches: 3. Germline CDR1 reads MNHEY; CDR2 reads SVGAGI. CDR3 sequence: CASGSGRVEQYF. In nucleotides, the CDR3 is TGTGCCAGCGGTAGCGGGAGGGTCGAGCAGTACTTC.